This TCR beta chain derives from a study of STAT3 mutations in large granular lymphocyte leukemia. Findings and caveats of the study: Every T-LGLL patient had at least one immunodominant TCRbeta clonotype.

Trimming took off 0 bases at V and 11 bases at J, with 10 bases between the two ends. Germline V gene lookup returns CDR1 SEHNR and CDR2 FQNEAQ (reference sequence). The CDR3 extends over 12 amino acids. Note on this clone: Its antigen is currently unknown.

The data were produced by immunoSEQ multiplex PCR, yet TCRdb's version contains in-frame clones alone and is incomplete. The table lists about 40,000 clones, over 75% of them singletons. This sequence originates from a human donor with T large granular lymphocyte leukemia. Some clones in this sample may be carry-over from other donors' samples. The chain uses TRBV7-9 and TRBJ1-1, with D unclear. The sequencing sample was made of PBMCs. The CDR3 DNA is TGTGCCAGCAGCTTAGCTCCGATGCGGGCTTTCTTT. Translating it yields CASSLAPMRAFF.